This entry lists 25 T cell receptor beta chains sequenced from one sample in a study of cytomegalovirus exposure and HLA in healthy donors. With 60 Vbeta and 13 Jbeta primers, the PCR was carried out. This table comes from immunoSEQ multiplex PCR, and its TCRdb copy is limited to in-frame clones, with some not included. The sample has about 82,000 clones, roughly 74% seen once. The sequenced sample consisted of PBMCs. The receptor source for this set is a woman aged 50 to 65 in good health and CMV-seropositive.

The rearrangement links TRBV6-4 to TRBJ1-5, with a possible D match to TRBD1 (5 bases). CDR1 is MRHNA, CDR2 SNTAGT, per germline. Trimming removed 6 bases from V and 0 bases from J, with 12 bases in between. The CDR3 is made up of 15 amino acids. The CDR3 region is CASSEDMDSNQPQHF. CDR3 DNA sequence: TGTGCCAGCAGCGAGGACATGGATAGCAATCAGCCCCAGCATTTT.

The chain couples TRBV21-1 to TRBJ1-6; TRBD1 was called by the table and not checked on the DNA. TRBV21-1 is termed a pseudogene. The CDR3 has 17 amino acids. For the CDR3, the DNA is TGTGCCAGCACCTACTTAGGCTGGGACCCAGGGGGTTCACCCCTCCACTTT. Translating gives CASTYLGWDPGGSPLHF.

The chain couples TRBV4-1 to TRBJ2-1; possible D gene TRBD1, 5 bases. V was trimmed by 3 bases and J by 2 bases, leaving 14 bases between them. CDR1 and CDR2 (germline): MGHRA, YSYEKL. CDR3 length equals 16 residues. The chain's CDR3 is CASSQLDILAYNEQFF. In DNA, the CDR3 is TGCGCCAGCAGCCAGCTGGACATCCTGGCCTACAATGAGCAGTTCTTC.

The chain combines TRBV27 with TRBJ2-7; TRBD2 aligns across 7 bases. CDR1 is MNHEY and CDR2 is SMNVEV in the germline V gene (reference sequence). Trimming took 7 bases from V and 4 from J; bases not matched to a gene: 16. The CDR3 consists of 16 residues. This CDR3 is CASNSRRENVGYEQYF. As DNA, the CDR3 is TGTGCCAGCAATTCGAGGCGGGAGAATGTTGGGTACGAGCAGTACTTC.

This clone was detected a few times. J is TRBJ2-7 and V is TRBV4-1; the match to TRBD2 covers 15 bases. Per germline, CDR1 MGHRA and CDR2 YSYEKL. J was trimmed by 1 base and V by 2 bases; bases with no gene match: 6. The CDR3 consists of 18 residues. CDR3 sequence reads: CASSQPPGLAGGSYEQYF. The DNA of the CDR3 is TGCGCCAGCAGCCAACCCCCGGGACTAGCGGGAGGTTCCTACGAGCAGTACTTC.

The chain couples TRBV7-2 to TRBJ1-1; the D is unclear. Germline-derived CDR1 and CDR2 are SGHTA and FQGNSA. The CDR3 covers 14 residues. V lost 3 bases to trimming and J lost 1 base, with 9 bases between them. The DNA of the CDR3 is TGTGCCAGCAGCTTCTCACCGGGGAACACTGAAGCTTTCTTT. This translates into CASSFSPGNTEAFF.

This clone has a handful of counts. The chain uses TRBV9 and TRBJ2-7; a weak D match, TRBD2 (5 bases). Per germline, CDR1 SGDLS and CDR2 YYNGEE. This CDR3 has 10 residues. V shed 6 bases and J shed 12 bases, with 13 bases lying between them. CDR3 in amino acids: CASTPTTMYF. The DNA for the CDR3 is TGTGCCAGCACCCCGACTACGATGTACTTC.

The chain has TRBV10-3 and TRBJ2-3; D call uncertain. The CDR3 has 11 residues. The germline gives CDR1 ENHRY, CDR2 SYGVKD. V was cut by 4 bases and J by 6 bases, with 5 bases left in between. CDR3 bases: TGTGCCATCAGTGTGGGCGATACGCAGTATTTT. It translates to CAISVGDTQYF.

The chain employs TRBV30 and TRBJ1-3; tentative D call: TRBD1 (5 bases). The CDR3 is made up of 13 amino acids. The V end lost 2 bases, the J end lost 3 bases, and 8 bases lay between the germline ends. From germline, CDR1 is GTSNPN and CDR2 SVGIG (reference sequence). The CDR3 DNA sequence: TGTGCCTGGAGTCGGGGGTTTGGAAACACCATATATTTT. Residues: CAWSRGFGNTIYF.

This sequence joins TRBV10-2 and TRBJ2-5, with a possible D match to TRBD1 (6 bases). V was pared by 6 bases and J by 3 bases, with 17 bases between. The CDR3 has 15 amino acids. Germline CDR1 reads WSHSY; CDR2 reads SAAADI. This CDR3 is CASRGVLGAEETQYF. The DNA for the CDR3 is TGCGCCAGCAGGGGGGTACTGGGGGCGGAAGAGACCCAGTACTTC.

The rearrangement joins TRBV7-2 to TRBJ2-3, with 7 nucleotides matching TRBD2. CDR3 length: 16 residues. The J segment lost 0 bases and the V segment lost 1 base, leaving 4 bases of the junction unmatched. Germline V gene data show CDR1 as SGHTA and CDR2 as FQGNSA. The CDR3 sequence: CASSLGFSGSTDTQYF. The CDR3 DNA is TGTGCCAGCAGCTTAGGTTTTAGCGGGAGCACAGATACGCAGTATTTT.

The chain combines TRBV29-1 with TRBJ2-5, with a possible D match to TRBD1 (6 bases). Near its end, the DNA agrees better with TRBJ2-7, so the J call may be wrong. Per the germline V gene, CDR1 is SQVTM and CDR2 is ANQGSEA. The CDR3 has 13 residues. The DNA of the CDR3 is TGCAGCGTTGGGCGGACAGTGTTTGCCGAGCAGTACTTC. Protein: CSVGRTVFAEQYF.

The rearrangement links TRBV11-1 to TRBJ2-1; 10 nucleotides align to TRBD1. V gave up 5 bases and J gave up 3 bases; unmatched junction bases: 10. This CDR3 region has 17 residues. The germline V gene has CDR1 SGHAT and CDR2 FQDESV (reference sequence). CDR3 DNA sequence: TGTGCCAGCAGCAAATACGGGACAGGGGATTTCTACAATGAGCAGTTCTTC. This translates into CASSKYGTGDFYNEQFF. Complete variable domain (other parts from reference TRBV11-1 and TRBJ2-1): EAEVAQSPRYKITEKSQAVAFWCDPISGHATLYWYRQILGQGPELLVQFQDESVVDDSQLPKDRFSAERLKGVDSTLKIQPAELGDSAMYLCASSKYGTGDFYNEQFFGPGTRLTVL.

This clone was seen a handful of times. CDR3 sequence: CASSQDGSDADTQYF. The CDR3 DNA follows: TGTGCCAGCAGCCAAGACGGGAGTGACGCAGATACGCAGTATTTT. This rearrangement joins TRBV4-2 to TRBJ2-3; D perhaps matches TRBD2 (6 bases). Germline V gene data show CDR1 as LGHNA and CDR2 as YNFKEQ. This CDR3 has 15 amino acids. Trimming left V 0 bases short and J 4 bases short, with 11 bases between.

The sample holds one count of this clone. This rearrangement joins TRBV9 to TRBJ2-7, with D tentatively TRBD1 (6 bases). The V end was cut by 3 bases, the J end by 3 bases, with 16 bases between. CDR1 SGDLS and CDR2 YYNGEE come from the germline V gene. CDR3 length: 15 amino acids. CDR3 protein: CASSEGGGESYEQYF. The CDR3, as DNA: TGTGCCAGCAGCGAAGGTGGGGGCGAAAGCTACGAGCAGTACTTC.

The rearrangement links TRBV30 to TRBJ2-1; 7 positions agree with TRBD2. This CDR3 region has 14 residues. V shed 6 bases, J shed 0 bases, and the junction held 5 bases outside the gene matches. Germline V gene lookup returns CDR1 GTSNPN and CDR2 SVGIG (reference sequence). The CDR3 loop is CACLGGSSYNEQFF. The CDR3, as DNA: TGTGCCTGTCTCGGGGGGAGCTCCTACAATGAGCAGTTCTTC.

The chain has TRBV5-5 and TRBJ2-7; D perhaps matches TRBD1 (6 bases). There are 12 residues in the CDR3. Deletions cut 6 bases from V and 5 bases from J, with 12 bases between. Germline values: CDR1 SGHKS, CDR2 YYEKEE (reference sequence). The CDR3 protein is CASTNRVHEQYF. The CDR3 nucleotides read TGTGCCAGCACGAACAGGGTGCACGAGCAGTACTTC. The variable domain in full, with the rest retrieved from reference TRBV5-5 and TRBJ2-7, is DAGVTQSPTHLIKTRGQQVTLRCSPISGHKSVSWYQQVLGQGPQFIFQYYEKEERGRGNFPDRFSARQFPNYSSELNVNALLLGDSALYLCASTNRVHEQYFGPGTRLTVT.

The chain employs TRBV30 and TRBJ1-3, with D hard to call. V lost 3 bases and J lost 1, with 10 bases in between. Germline values: CDR1 GTSNPN, CDR2 SVGIG (reference sequence). CDR3 length: 14 amino acids. CDR3 region: CAWRGGKSGNTIYF. CDR3 DNA sequence: TGTGCCTGGAGGGGCGGGAAATCTGGAAACACCATATATTTT.

V is TRBV2 and J is TRBJ2-2, with 11 bases aligning to TRBD2. Germline V CDR1 and CDR2: SNHLY, FYNNEI. Germline trimming cut 1 base from V and 4 bases from J; bases unmatched to any gene: 14. The CDR3 totals 20 residues. The CDR3 loop reads CASSEVLIAGGVSVTGELFF. CDR3 nucleotide sequence: TGTGCCAGCAGTGAAGTCTTGATAGCGGGAGGGGTCTCGGTCACCGGGGAGCTGTTTTTT.

This chain connects TRBV9 to TRBJ1-1, with 8 bases lining up with TRBD1. This CDR3 has 14 amino acids. Unmatched junction bases numbered 4, after V lost 4 bases and J lost 2 bases. CDR1 SGDLS and CDR2 YYNGEE come from the germline V gene. CDR3 in amino acids: CASSPGGPNTEAFF. The CDR3 DNA follows: TGTGCCAGCAGCCCAGGGGGCCCTAACACTGAAGCTTTCTTT.

The V gene is TRBV6-4, the J gene TRBJ2-7; 7 bases align to TRBD1. This CDR3 is 13 amino acids long. Germline assignment: CDR1 MRHNA and CDR2 SNTAGT. V trimming: 3 bases; J trimming: 4 bases; junction bases outside the gene matches: 3. This CDR3 is CASSEWTGYEQYF. The CDR3, as DNA: TGTGCCAGCAGTGAATGGACAGGATACGAGCAGTACTTC.

This clone appeared a few times. The V call is TRBV18, the J call TRBJ1-4; D gene ambiguous. The CDR3 runs to 15 residues. Per germline, CDR1 KGHSH and CDR2 LQKENI. Trimming shortened V by 0 bases and J by 5 bases, and 10 bases separated the two germline ends. Here the CDR3 DNA reads TGTGCCAGCTCACCACCGGGCAGGCAGAATGAAAAACTGTTTTTT. Its translation: CASSPPGRQNEKLFF.

V and J are TRBV27 and TRBJ2-3; weak D call: TRBD2 (5 bases). The germline V gene encodes CDR1 MNHEY and CDR2 SMNVEV (reference sequence). The CDR3 runs 17 residues. The V end lost 4 bases, the J end lost 4 bases, and 21 bases lay between the germline ends. The CDR3: CASSSYPGLTGADTQYF. The CDR3 nucleotides are TGTGCCAGCAGTTCCTACCCCGGACTCACGGGTGCAGATACGCAGTATTTT.

V and J are TRBV29-1 and TRBJ2-1, with 10 positions matching TRBD1. V lost 7 bases to trimming and J lost 0 bases; unmatched junction nucleotides: 3. This CDR3 has 14 amino acids. Germline-derived CDR1 and CDR2 are SQVTM and ANQGSEA. The CDR3 loop is CSDRTGGSYNEQFF. As DNA, the CDR3 is TGCAGCGACCGGACAGGGGGCTCCTACAATGAGCAGTTCTTC.

The chain carries TRBV5-1 and TRBJ2-5; D perhaps matches TRBD2 (5 bases). The CDR3 is 14 amino acids. V shed 1 base and J shed 5 bases, with 12 bases lying between them. The germline V gene has CDR1 SGHRS and CDR2 YFSETQ. The CDR3 loop is CASSLLASGETQYF. CDR3 in DNA: TGCGCCAGCAGCTTGTTGGCCTCGGGGGAGACCCAGTACTTC.